The 10 T cell receptor beta chains presented below share a single source sample, sequenced in a study of shared clonotypes between healthy human individuals. The table came from immunoSEQ multiplex PCR; TCRdb's copy has only in-frame clones and leaves some out. The sample holds hundreds of thousands of clones, 95% to 98% seen once. Naive CD8 cells lacked CD45RO, underwent positive selection for CCR7 and left out terminally differentiated effector memory CD45RA+ cells. Source material: naive CD8+ T cells sorted from blood. The receptor source for this set is a young man in good health.

Concerning this clone itself: Other DNA sequences in this specimen translate into the identical CDR3. The chain carries TRBV13 and TRBJ1-5, with D possibly TRBD1 on 6 matching bases. The CDR3 covers 13 residues. The V end was cut by 2 bases, the J end by 5 bases, with 7 bases between. CDR1 is PRHDT and CDR2 is FYEKMQ in the germline V gene (reference sequence). CDR3 nucleotide sequence: TGTGCCAGCAGCTTAAGGGGGGATCAGCCCCAGCATTTT. Protein sequence: CASSLRGDQPQHF.

This chain connects TRBV28 to TRBJ2-7; 10 bases match TRBD2. V lost 6 bases, J lost 1 base, and 3 bases stayed unmatched. CDR3 length: 14 residues. The germline gives CDR1 MDHEN, CDR2 SYDVKM. The CDR3 spells CASRILAGSYEQYF. The CDR3 nucleotides are TGTGCCAGCAGAATACTAGCGGGATCCTACGAGCAGTACTTC.

The chain combines TRBV6-1 with TRBJ2-7, with D possibly TRBD1 on 5 matching bases. V dropped 8 bases and J dropped 0 bases, with 11 bases sitting between them. The CDR3 has 13 residues. CDR1 and CDR2 from the germline V gene are MNHNS and SASEGT. This CDR3 is CASLNRFSYEQYF. In nucleotides, the CDR3 is TGTGCCAGCCTAAACAGGTTCTCCTACGAGCAGTACTTC.

Points on this clone: Other DNA sequences in the same sample also yield this CDR3. The chain joins TRBV7-9 to TRBJ1-1; D is uncertain. The CDR3 consists of 12 residues. Trimming cost V 2 bases and J 2 bases, with 3 bases left between them. Germline V gene data show CDR1 as SEHNR and CDR2 as FQNEAQ (reference sequence). The DNA for the CDR3 is TGTGCCAGCAGCTTAACTAACACTGAAGCTTTCTTT. Its translation: CASSLTNTEAFF. The variable domain in full, completed from reference TRBV7-9 and TRBJ1-1, reads DTGVSQNPRHKITKRGQNVTFRCDPISEHNRLYWYRQTLGQGPEFLTYFQNEAQLEKSRLLSDRFSAERPKGSFSTLEIQRTEQGDSAMYLCASSLTNTEAFFGQGTRLTVV.

The chain couples TRBV28 to TRBJ2-7; D is unclear. Trimming took off 4 bases at V and 3 bases at J, with 10 bases between the two ends. The germline V gene encodes CDR1 MDHEN and CDR2 SYDVKM. There are 13 residues in the CDR3. CDR3 residues: CASSSMGIYEQYF. The CDR3 nucleotides are TGTGCCAGCAGTTCCATGGGGATCTACGAGCAGTACTTC.

The chain combines TRBV7-9 with TRBJ2-2; D perhaps matches TRBD1 (5 bases). Germline-derived CDR1 and CDR2 are SEHNR and FQNEAQ (reference sequence). Trimming left V 3 bases short and J 2 bases short, with 13 bases between. The CDR3 covers 16 residues. The CDR3 spells CASSFPRASNTGELFF. The CDR3 DNA sequence: TGTGCCAGCAGCTTTCCCAGGGCCAGTAACACCGGGGAGCTGTTTTTT.

This chain uses TRBV29-1 with TRBJ2-7; D is uncertain. The CDR3 runs to 13 residues. V lost 4 bases, J lost 2 bases, and 12 bases lay in between. CDR1 and CDR2 (germline): SQVTM, ANQGSEA. In nucleotides, the CDR3 is TGCAGCGTTGCATCAGGAGCTACCTACGAGCAGTACTTC. It is translated as CSVASGATYEQYF.

A note on this clone: Other DNA sequences in this sample translate to the same CDR3. The V call is TRBV9, the J call TRBJ2-2; D uncertain. The germline V gene has CDR1 SGDLS and CDR2 YYNGEE. The germline V and J ends were trimmed by 0 bases and 2 bases, with 5 bases remaining between them. The CDR3 consists of 14 residues. The CDR3 loop reads CASSVGGNTGELFF. Written as DNA, the CDR3 is TGTGCCAGCAGCGTAGGAGGCAACACCGGGGAGCTGTTTTTT.

The J gene is TRBJ1-2, the V gene TRBV27; possibly TRBD1 for D (6 bases). This CDR3 contains 15 residues. The germline V and J ends were trimmed by 4 bases and 2 bases, with 14 bases remaining between them. The germline CDR1 and CDR2 sequences are MNHEY and SMNVEV (reference sequence). The CDR3 DNA reads TGTGCCAGCAGTTCCTTTCTTACAGGGAACTATGGCTACACCTTC. It codes for CASSSFLTGNYGYTF.

The chain joins TRBV4-1 to TRBJ2-3, with 8 bases lining up with TRBD1. The trim removed 7 bases at V and 2 bases at J, leaving 11 bases unmatched. The CDR3 spans 16 residues. From germline, CDR1 is MGHRA and CDR2 YSYEKL. CDR3 amino acids: CASKTEGQDHTDTQYF. The CDR3 DNA sequence: TGCGCCAGCAAAACAGAGGGACAGGACCACACAGATACGCAGTATTTT.